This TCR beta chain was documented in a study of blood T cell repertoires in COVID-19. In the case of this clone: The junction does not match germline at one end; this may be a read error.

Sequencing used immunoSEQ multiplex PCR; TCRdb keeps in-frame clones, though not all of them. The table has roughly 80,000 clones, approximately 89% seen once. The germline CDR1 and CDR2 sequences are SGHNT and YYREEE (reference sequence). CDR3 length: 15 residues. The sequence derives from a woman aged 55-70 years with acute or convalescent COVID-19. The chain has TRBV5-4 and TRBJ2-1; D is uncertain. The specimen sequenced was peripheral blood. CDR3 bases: TGTGCCAGCAGCTTGGGGCGGTTAGGTCTGAATGGGCAGTTCTTC. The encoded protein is CASSLGRLGLNGQFF.